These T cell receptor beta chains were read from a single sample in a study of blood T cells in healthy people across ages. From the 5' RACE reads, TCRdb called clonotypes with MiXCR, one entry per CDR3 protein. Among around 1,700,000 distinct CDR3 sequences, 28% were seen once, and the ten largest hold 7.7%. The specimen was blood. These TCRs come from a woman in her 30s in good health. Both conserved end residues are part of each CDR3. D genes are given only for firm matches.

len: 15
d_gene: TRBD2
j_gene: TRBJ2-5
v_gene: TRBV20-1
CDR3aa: CSARRTGGLSETQYF

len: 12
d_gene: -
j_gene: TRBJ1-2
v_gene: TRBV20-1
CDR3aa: CSAKGTNYGYTF

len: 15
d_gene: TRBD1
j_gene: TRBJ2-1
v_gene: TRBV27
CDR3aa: CASSPTQGQARLQFF

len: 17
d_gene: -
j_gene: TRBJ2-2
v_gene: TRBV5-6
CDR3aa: CASSPTPTGANTGELFF

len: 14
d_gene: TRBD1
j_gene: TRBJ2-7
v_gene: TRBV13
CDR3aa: CASSPGQMRSEQYF

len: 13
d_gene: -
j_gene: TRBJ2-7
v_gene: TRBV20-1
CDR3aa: CSARDEAGIEQYF

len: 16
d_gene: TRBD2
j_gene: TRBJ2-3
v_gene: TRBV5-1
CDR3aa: CASSLGGGRNTDTQYF

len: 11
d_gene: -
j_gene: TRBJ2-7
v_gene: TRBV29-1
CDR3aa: CSVDEGDEQYF

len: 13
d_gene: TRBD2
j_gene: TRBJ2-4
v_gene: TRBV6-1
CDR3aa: CASSGTSWGIQYF

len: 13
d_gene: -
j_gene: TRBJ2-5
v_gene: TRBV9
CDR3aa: CASSVVEQETQYF

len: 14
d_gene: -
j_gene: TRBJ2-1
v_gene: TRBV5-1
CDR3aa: CATSQDSLNNEQFF

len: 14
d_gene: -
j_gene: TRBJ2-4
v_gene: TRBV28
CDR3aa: CASSRGWGQTPQYF

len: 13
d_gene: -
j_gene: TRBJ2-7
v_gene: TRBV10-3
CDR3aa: CAITGSGTYEQYF

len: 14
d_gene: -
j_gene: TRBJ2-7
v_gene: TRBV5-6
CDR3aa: CASSFFLPGTEQYF

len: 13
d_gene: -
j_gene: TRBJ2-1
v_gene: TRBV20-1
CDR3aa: CSAREAGRAEQFF

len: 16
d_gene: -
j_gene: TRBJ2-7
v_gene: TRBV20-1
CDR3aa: CGARVSGTLATYEQYF

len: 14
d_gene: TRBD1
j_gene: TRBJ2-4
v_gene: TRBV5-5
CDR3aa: CASSPTGGTHIQYF

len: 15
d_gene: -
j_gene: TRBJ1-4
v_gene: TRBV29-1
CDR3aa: CSSYYQGSTNEKLFF

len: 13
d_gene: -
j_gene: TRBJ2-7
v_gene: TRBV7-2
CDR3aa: CASSLGARYQQYF

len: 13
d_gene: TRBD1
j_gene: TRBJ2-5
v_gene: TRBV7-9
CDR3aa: CASSYRGEEIQYF

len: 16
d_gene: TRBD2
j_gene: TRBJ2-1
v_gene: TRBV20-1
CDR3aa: CSARDKSSGSKYEQFF

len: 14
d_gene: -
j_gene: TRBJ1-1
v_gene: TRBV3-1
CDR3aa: CASSQENLNTEAFF

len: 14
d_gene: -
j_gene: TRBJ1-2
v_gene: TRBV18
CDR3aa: CASSPSGPGYGYTF

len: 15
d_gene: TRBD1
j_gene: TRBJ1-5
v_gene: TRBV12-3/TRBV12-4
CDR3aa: CASSRTGGPSQPQHF

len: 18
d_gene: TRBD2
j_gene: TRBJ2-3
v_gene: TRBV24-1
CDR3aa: CATSDSGTSGSRTDTQYF

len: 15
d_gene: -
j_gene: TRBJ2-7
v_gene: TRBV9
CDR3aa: CASSAGLLESYEQYF

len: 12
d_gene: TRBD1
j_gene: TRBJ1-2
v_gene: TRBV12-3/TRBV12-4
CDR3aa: CASSTNRGDYTF

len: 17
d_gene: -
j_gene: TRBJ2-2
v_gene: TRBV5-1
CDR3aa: CASSFASGPLGTGELFF

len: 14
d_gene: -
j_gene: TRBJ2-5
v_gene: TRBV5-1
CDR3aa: CASRDPGGEETQYF

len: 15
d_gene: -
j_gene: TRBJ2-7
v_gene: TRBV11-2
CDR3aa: CASSLGGGAYYEQYF

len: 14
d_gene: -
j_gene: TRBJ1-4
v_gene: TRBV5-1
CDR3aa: CASSLDQDNEKLFF